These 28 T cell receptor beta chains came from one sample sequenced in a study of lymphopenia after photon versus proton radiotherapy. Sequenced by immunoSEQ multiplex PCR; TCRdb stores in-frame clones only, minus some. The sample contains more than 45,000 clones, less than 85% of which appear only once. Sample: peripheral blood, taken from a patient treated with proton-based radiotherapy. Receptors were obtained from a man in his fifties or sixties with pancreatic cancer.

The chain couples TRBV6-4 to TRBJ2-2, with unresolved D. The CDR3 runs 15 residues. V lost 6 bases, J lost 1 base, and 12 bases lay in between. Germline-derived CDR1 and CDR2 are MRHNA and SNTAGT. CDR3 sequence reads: CASSPRMGNTGELFF. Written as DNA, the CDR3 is TGTGCCAGCAGCCCCAGGATGGGGAACACCGGGGAGCTGTTTTTT.

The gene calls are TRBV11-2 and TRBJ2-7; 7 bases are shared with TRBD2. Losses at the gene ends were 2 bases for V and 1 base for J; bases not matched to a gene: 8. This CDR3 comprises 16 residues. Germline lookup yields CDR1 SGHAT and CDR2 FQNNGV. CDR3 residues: CASSLSVASGSYEQYF. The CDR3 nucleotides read TGTGCCAGCAGCTTAAGTGTCGCTAGCGGATCCTACGAGCAGTACTTC.

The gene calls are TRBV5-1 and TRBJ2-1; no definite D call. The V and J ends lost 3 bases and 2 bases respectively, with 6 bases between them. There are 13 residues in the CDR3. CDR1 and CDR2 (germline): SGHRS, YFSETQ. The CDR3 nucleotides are TGCGCCAGCAGCTCTGGGACCTACAATGAGCAGTTCTTC. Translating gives CASSSGTYNEQFF.

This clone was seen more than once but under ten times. The chain's CDR3 is CASSLARESYGYTF. The DNA for the CDR3 is TGCGCCAGCAGCTTGGCCAGGGAGAGCTATGGCTACACCTTC. This chain connects TRBV5-1 to TRBJ1-2; the D gene is possibly TRBD1 (5 bases). CDR3 length: 14 amino acids. Germline values: CDR1 SGHRS, CDR2 YFSETQ. Trimming shortened V by 0 bases and J by 4 bases, and 10 bases separated the two germline ends.

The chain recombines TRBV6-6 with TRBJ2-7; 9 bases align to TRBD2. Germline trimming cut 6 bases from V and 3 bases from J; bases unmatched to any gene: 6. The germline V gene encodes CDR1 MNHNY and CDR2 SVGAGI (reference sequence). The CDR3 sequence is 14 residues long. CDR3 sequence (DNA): TGTGCCAGCAGCATGGCTAGCGGGATCTACGAGCAGTACTTC. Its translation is CASSMASGIYEQYF.

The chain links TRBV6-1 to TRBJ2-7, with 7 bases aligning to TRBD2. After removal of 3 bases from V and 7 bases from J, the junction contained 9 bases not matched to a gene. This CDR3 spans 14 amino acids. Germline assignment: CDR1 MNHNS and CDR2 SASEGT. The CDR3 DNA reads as TGTGCCAGCAGTGAGGGGCGGGGGTTGATGGAGCAGTACTTC. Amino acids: CASSEGRGLMEQYF.

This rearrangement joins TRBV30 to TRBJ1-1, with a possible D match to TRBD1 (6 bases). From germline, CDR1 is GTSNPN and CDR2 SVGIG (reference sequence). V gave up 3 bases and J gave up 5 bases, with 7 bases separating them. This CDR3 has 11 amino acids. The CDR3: CAWRGGTEAFF. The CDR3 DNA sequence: TGTGCCTGGAGAGGGGGGACTGAAGCTTTCTTT.

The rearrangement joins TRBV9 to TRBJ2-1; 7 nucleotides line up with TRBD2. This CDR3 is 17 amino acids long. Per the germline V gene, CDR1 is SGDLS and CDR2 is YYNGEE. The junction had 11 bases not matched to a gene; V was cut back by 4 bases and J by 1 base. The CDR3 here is CASSPRGRESSYNEQFF. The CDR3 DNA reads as TGTGCCAGCAGCCCCCGTGGGAGGGAATCTTCCTACAATGAGCAGTTCTTC.

CDR3: CASSQVEGQGYGYTF. The CDR3 coding sequence is TGCGCCAGCAGCCAAGTTGAAGGGCAAGGCTATGGCTACACCTTC. The J gene is TRBJ1-2, the V gene TRBV4-1; D is ambiguous. This CDR3 spans 15 amino acids. Trimming took 1 base from V and 4 from J, leaving 13 bases between them. Germline CDR1 is MGHRA and CDR2 is YSYEKL.

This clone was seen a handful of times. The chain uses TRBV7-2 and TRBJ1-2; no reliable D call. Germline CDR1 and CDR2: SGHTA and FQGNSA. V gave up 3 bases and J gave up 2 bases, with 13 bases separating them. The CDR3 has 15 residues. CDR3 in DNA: TGTGCCAGCAGCTTTGCCCCCGCAGGAAACTATGGCTACACCTTC. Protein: CASSFAPAGNYGYTF.

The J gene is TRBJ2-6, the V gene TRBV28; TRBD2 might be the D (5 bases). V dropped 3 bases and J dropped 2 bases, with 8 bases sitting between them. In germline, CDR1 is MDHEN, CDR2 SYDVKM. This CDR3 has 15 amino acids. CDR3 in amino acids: CASSFFGTGANVLTF. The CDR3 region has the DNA TGTGCCAGCAGTTTTTTCGGGACTGGGGCCAACGTCCTGACTTTC.

The CDR3 protein is CASSWGSNEQYF. The DNA for the CDR3 is TGTGCCAGCAGTTGGGGGTCCAACGAGCAGTACTTC. The chain links TRBV28 to TRBJ2-7; D may correspond to TRBD1 or TRBD2 (5 bases each). Germline CDR1 and CDR2: MDHEN and SYDVKM. The CDR3 runs 12 residues. Trimming left V 4 bases short and J 5 bases short, with 9 bases between.

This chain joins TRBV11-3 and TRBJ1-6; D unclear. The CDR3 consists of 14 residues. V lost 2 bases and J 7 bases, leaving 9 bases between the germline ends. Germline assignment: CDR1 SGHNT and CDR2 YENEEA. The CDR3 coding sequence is TGTGCCAGCAGCTTATTTAACAGCAATTCACCCCTCCACTTT. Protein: CASSLFNSNSPLHF.

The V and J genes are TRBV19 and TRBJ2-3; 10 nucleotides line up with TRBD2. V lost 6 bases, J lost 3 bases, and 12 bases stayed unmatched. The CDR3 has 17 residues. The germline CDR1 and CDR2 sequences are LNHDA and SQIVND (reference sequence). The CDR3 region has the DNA TGTGCCAGTAGGAAGAGCGGGAGGGCCCTCTTTACAGATACGCAGTATTTT. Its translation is CASRKSGRALFTDTQYF.

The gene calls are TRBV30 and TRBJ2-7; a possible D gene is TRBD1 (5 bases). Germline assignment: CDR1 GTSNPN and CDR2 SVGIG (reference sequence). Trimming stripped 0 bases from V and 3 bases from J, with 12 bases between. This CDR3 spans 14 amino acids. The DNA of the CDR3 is TGTGCCTGGAGTGTGATGCAGGGAAACTACGAGCAGTACTTC. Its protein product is CAWSVMQGNYEQYF. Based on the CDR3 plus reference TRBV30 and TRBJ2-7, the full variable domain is SQTIHQWPATLVQPVGSPLSLECTVEGTSNPNLYWYRQAAGRGLQLLFYSVGIGQISSEVPQNLSASRPQDRQFILSSKKLLLSDSGFYLCAWSVMQGNYEQYFGPGTRLTVT.

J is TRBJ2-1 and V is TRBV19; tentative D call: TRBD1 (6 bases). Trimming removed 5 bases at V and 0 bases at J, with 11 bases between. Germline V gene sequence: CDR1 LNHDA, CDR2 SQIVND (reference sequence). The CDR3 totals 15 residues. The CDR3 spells CASSGGHLSYNEQFF. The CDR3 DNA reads TGTGCCAGTAGTGGGGGACACCTCTCCTACAATGAGCAGTTCTTC. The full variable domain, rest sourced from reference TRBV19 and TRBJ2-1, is DGGITQSPKYLFRKEGQNVTLSCEQNLNHDAMYWYRQDPGQGLRLIYYSQIVNDFQKGDIAEGYSVSREKKESFPLTVTSAQKNPTAFYLCASSGGHLSYNEQFFGPGTRLTVL.

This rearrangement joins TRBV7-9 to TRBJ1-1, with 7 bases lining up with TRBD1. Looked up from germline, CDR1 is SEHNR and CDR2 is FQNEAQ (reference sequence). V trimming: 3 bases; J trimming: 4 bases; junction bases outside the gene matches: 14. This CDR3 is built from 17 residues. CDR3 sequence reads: CASSLSSLQGRSTEAFF. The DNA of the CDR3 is TGTGCCAGCAGCTTGTCTAGCCTACAGGGGAGGAGCACTGAAGCTTTCTTT.

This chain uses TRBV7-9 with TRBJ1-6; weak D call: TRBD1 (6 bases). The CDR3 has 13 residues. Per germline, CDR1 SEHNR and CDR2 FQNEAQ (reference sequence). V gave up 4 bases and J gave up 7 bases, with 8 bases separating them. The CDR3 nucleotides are TGTGCCAGCAGCTACAGGGAAAATTCACCCCTCCACTTT. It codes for CASSYRENSPLHF. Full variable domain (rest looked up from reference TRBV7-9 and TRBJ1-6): DTGVSQNPRHKITKRGQNVTFRCDPISEHNRLYWYRQTLGQGPEFLTYFQNEAQLEKSRLLSDRFSAERPKGSFSTLEIQRTEQGDSAMYLCASSYRENSPLHFGNGTRLTVT.

CDR3 loop: CASSSEVGGSSYGYTF. The CDR3 DNA reads as TGTGCCAGCAGCAGCGAAGTCGGGGGCTCGAGCTATGGCTACACCTTC. The rearrangement joins TRBV7-9 to TRBJ1-2; possibly TRBD1 for D (6 bases). CDR3 length equals 16 residues. The germline V gene encodes CDR1 SEHNR and CDR2 FQNEAQ (reference sequence). Trimming shortened V by 5 bases and J by 4 bases, and 20 bases separated the two germline ends. Full variable domain (rest looked up from reference TRBV7-9 and TRBJ1-2): DTGVSQNPRHKITKRGQNVTFRCDPISEHNRLYWYRQTLGQGPEFLTYFQNEAQLEKSRLLSDRFSAERPKGSFSTLEIQRTEQGDSAMYLCASSSEVGGSSYGYTFGSGTRLTVV.

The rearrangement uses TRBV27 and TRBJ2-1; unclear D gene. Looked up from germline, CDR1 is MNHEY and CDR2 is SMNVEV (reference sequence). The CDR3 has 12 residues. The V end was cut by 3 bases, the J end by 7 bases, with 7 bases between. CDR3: CASSFLGNEQFF. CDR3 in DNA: TGTGCCAGCAGTTTTCTAGGGAATGAGCAGTTCTTC.

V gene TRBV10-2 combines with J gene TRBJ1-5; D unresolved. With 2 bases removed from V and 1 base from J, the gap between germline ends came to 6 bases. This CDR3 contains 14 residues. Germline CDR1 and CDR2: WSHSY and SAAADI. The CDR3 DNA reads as TGCGCCAGCAGTGAGGTGGTAAGCAATCAGCCCCAGCATTTT. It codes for CASSEVVSNQPQHF.

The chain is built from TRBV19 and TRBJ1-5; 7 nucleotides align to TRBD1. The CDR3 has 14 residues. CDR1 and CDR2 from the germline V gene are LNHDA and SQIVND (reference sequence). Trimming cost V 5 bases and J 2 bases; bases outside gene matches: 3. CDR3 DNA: TGTGCCAGTAGTGCCAGGGGGGGCAATCAGCCCCAGCATTTT. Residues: CASSARGGNQPQHF.

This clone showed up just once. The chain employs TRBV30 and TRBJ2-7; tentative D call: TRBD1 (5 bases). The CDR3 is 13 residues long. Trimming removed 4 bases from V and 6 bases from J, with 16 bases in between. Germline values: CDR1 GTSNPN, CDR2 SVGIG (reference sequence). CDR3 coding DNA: TGTGCCTGGATCCAGGGTGTAGTATTCGAGCAGTACTTC. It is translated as CAWIQGVVFEQYF.

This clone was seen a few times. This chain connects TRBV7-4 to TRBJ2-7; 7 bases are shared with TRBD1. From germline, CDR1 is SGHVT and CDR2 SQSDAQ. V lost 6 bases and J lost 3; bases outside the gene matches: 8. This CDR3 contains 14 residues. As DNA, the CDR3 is TGTGCCAGCAGTTTGGGGACAGACCACTACGAGCAGTACTTC. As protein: CASSLGTDHYEQYF. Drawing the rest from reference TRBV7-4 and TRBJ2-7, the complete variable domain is GAGVSQSPRYKVAKRGRDVALRCDSISGHVTLYWYRQTLGQGSEVLTYSQSDAQRDKSGRPSGRFSAERPERSVSTLKIQRTEQGDSAVYLCASSLGTDHYEQYFGPGTRLTVT.

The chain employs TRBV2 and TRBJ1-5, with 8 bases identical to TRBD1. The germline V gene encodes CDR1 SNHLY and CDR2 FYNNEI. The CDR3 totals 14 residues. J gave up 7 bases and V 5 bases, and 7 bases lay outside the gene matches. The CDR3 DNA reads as TGTGCCAGCAGTAAGGACAGGGTAAGGCAGCCCCAGCATTTT. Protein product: CASSKDRVRQPQHF.

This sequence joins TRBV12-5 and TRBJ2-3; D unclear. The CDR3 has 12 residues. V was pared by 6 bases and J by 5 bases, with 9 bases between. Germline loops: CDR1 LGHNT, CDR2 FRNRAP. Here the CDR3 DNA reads TGTGCTAGTGGCCCCGGTGAAGATACGCAGTATTTT. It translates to CASGPGEDTQYF.

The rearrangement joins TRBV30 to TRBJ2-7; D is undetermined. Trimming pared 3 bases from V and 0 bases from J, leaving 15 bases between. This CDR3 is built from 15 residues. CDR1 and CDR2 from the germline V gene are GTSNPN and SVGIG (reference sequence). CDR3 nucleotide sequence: TGTGCCTGGAGCCGCCTCGCAGAACCCTCCTACGAGCAGTACTTC. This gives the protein CAWSRLAEPSYEQYF.

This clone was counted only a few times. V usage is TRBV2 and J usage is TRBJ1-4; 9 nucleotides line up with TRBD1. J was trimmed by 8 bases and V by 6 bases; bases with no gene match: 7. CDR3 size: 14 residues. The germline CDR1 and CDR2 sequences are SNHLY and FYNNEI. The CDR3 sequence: CASRSDRGDEKLFF. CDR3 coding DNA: TGTGCCAGCAGGTCGGACAGGGGAGACGAAAAACTGTTTTTT.